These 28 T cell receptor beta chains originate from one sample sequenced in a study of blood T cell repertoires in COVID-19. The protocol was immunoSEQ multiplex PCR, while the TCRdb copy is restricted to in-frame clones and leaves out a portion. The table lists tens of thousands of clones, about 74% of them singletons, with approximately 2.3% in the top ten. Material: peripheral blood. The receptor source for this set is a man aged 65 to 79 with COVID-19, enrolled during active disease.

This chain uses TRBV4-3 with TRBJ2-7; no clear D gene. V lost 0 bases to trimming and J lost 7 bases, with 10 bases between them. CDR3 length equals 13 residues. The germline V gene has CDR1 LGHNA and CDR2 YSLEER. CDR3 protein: CASSQELAGEQYF. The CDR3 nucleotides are TGCGCCAGCAGCCAAGAACTGGCCGGGGAGCAGTACTTC.

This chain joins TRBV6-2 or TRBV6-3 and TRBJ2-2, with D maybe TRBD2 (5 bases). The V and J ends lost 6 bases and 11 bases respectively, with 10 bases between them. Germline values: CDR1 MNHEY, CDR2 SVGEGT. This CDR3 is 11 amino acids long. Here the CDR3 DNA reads TGTGCCAGCAGCCAGCGGCTTGAGCTGTTTTTT. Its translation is CASSQRLELFF.

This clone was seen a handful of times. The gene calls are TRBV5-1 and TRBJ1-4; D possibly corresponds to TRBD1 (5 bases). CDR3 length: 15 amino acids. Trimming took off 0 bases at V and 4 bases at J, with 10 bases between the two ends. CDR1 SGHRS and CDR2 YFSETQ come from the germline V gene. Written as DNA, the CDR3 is TGCGCCAGCAGCTTGGCCACGGGGGGTAATGAAAAACTGTTTTTT. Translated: CASSLATGGNEKLFF.

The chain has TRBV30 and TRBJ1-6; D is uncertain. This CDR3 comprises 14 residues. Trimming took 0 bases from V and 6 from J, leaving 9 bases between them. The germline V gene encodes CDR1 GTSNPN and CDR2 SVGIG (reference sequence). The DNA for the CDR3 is TGTGCCTGGAGTGTTGACCGCGGTAATTCACCCCTCCACTTT. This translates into CAWSVDRGNSPLHF.

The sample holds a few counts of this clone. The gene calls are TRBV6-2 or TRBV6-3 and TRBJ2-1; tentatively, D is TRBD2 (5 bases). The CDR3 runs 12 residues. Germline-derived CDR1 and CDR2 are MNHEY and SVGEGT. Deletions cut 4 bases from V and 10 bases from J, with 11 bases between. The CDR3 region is CASSSYLAEQFF. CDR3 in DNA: TGTGCCAGCAGTTCCTATCTAGCAGAGCAGTTCTTC.

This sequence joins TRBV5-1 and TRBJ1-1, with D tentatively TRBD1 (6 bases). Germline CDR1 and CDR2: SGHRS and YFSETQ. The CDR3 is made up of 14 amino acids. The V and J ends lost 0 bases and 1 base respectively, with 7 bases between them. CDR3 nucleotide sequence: TGCGCCAGCAGCTTGGTAGGGGGGAACACTGAAGCTTTCTTT. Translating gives CASSLVGGNTEAFF.

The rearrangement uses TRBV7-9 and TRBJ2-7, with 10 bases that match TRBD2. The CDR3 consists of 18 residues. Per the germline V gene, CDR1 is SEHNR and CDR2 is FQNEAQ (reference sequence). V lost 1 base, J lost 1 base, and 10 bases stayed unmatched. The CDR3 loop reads CASSLGVYASGSSYEQYF. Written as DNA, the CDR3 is TGTGCCAGCAGCTTAGGGGTATACGCTAGCGGGAGTTCCTACGAGCAGTACTTC.

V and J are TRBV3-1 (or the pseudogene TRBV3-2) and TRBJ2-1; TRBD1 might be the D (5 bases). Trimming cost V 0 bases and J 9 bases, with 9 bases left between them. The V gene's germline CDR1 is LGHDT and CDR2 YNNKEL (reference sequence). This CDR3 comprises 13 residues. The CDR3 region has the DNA TGTGCCAGCAGCCAAGATCCAGGGTCTGAGCAGTTCTTC. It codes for CASSQDPGSEQFF.

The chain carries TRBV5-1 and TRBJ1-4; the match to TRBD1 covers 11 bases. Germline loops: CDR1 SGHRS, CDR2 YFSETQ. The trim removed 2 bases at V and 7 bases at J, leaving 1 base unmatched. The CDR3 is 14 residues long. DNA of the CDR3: TGCGCCAGCAGCTTCGGACAGGGGGCTGAAAAACTGTTTTTT. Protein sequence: CASSFGQGAEKLFF. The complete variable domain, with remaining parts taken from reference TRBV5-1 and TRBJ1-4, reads KAGVTQTPRYLIKTRGQQVTLSCSPISGHRSVSWYQQTPGQGLQFLFEYFSETQRNKGNFPGRFSGRQFSNSRSEMNVSTLELGDSALYLCASSFGQGAEKLFFGSGTQLSVL.

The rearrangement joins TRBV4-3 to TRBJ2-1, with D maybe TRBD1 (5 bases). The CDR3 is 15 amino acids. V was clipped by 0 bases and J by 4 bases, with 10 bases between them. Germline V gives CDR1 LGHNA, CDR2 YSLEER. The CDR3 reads CASSQDVRQYNEQFF. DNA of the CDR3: TGCGCCAGCAGCCAAGATGTGAGACAGTACAATGAGCAGTTCTTC.

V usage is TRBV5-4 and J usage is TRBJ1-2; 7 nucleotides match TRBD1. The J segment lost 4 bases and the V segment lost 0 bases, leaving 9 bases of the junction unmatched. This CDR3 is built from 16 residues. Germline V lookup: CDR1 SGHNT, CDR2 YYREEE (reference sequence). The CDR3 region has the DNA TGTGCCAGCAGCTTGGATCTGACAGGGAAGTTCTATGGCTACACCTTC. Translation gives CASSLDLTGKFYGYTF.

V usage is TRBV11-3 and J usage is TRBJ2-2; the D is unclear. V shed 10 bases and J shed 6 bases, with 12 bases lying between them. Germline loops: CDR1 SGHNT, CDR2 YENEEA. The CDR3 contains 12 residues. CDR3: CATQTAAGELFF. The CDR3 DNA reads TGTGCCACCCAGACGGCGGCCGGGGAGCTGTTTTTT.

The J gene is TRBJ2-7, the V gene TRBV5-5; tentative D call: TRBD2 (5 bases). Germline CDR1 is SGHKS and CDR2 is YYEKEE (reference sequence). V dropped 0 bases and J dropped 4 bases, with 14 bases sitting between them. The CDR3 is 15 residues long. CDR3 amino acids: CASSLGLGSGYEQYF. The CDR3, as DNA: TGTGCCAGCAGCTTGGGTTTGGGGAGTGGGTACGAGCAGTACTTC. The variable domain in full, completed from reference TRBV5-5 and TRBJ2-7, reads DAGVTQSPTHLIKTRGQQVTLRCSPISGHKSVSWYQQVLGQGPQFIFQYYEKEERGRGNFPDRFSARQFPNYSSELNVNALLLGDSALYLCASSLGLGSGYEQYFGPGTRLTVT.

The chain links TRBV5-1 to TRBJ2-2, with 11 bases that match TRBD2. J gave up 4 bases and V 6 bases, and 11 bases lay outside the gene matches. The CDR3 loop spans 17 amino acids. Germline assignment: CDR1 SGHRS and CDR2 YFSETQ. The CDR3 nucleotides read TGCGCCAGCAAGCCTCCGGGACTAGCGGCGAGCACCGGGGAGCTGTTTTTT. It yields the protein CASKPPGLAASTGELFF. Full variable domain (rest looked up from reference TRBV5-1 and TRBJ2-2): KAGVTQTPRYLIKTRGQQVTLSCSPISGHRSVSWYQQTPGQGLQFLFEYFSETQRNKGNFPGRFSGRQFSNSRSEMNVSTLELGDSALYLCASKPPGLAASTGELFFGEGSRLTVL.

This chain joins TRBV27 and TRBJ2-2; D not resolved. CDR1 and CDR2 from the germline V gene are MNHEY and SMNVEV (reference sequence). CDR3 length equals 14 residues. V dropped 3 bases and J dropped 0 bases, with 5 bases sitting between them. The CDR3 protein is CASSFSSNTGELFF. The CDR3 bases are TGTGCCAGCAGTTTTTCGTCGAACACCGGGGAGCTGTTTTTT.

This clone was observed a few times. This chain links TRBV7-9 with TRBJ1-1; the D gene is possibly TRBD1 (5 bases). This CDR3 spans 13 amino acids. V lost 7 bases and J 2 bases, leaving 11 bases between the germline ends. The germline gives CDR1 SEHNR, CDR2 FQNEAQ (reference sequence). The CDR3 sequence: CASIKQANTEAFF. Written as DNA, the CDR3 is TGTGCCAGCATTAAACAGGCCAACACTGAAGCTTTCTTT.

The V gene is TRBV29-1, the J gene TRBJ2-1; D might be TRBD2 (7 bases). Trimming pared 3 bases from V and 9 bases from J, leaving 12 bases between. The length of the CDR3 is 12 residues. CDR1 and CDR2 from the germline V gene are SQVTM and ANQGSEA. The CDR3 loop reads CSVDRGGGEQFF. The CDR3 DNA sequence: TGCAGCGTTGATAGGGGGGGAGGTGAGCAGTTCTTC.

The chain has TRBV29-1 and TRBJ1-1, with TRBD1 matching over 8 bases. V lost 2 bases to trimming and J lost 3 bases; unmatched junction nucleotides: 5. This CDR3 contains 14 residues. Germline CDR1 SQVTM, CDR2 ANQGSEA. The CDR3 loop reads CSVEQGAGDTEAFF. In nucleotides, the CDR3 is TGCAGCGTTGAACAGGGGGCAGGGGACACTGAAGCTTTCTTT.

The DNA of the CDR3 is TGTGCCAGCAGTTCACAGGGTTCCTTAAATTCACCCCTCCACTTT. This sequence encodes CASSSQGSLNSPLHF. The chain joins TRBV6-5 to TRBJ1-6; tentative D call: TRBD1 (6 bases). Trimming removed 4 bases at V and 7 bases at J, with 14 bases between. The V gene's germline CDR1 is MNHEY and CDR2 SVGAGI. The CDR3 runs 15 residues.

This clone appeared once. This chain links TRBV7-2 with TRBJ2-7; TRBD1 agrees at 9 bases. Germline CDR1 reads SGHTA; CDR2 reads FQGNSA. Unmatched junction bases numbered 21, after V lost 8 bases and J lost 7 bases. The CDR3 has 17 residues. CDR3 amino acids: CASEPSNRDREGREQYF. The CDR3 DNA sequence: TGTGCCAGCGAGCCTTCGAACCGGGACAGGGAGGGCAGGGAGCAGTACTTC. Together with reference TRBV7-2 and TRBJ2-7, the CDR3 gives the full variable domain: GAGVSQSPSNKVTEKGKDVELRCDPISGHTALYWYRQSLGQGLEFLIYFQGNSAPDKSGLPSDRFSAERTGGSVSTLTIQRTQQEDSAVYLCASEPSNRDREGREQYFGPGTRLTVT.

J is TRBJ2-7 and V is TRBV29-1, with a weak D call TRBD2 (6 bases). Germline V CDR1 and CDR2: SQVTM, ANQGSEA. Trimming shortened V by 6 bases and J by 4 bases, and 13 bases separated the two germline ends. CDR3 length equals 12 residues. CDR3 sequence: CSVGGNLYEQYF. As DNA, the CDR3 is TGCAGCGTGGGAGGCAACCTATACGAGCAGTACTTC.

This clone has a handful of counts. The CDR3 DNA sequence: TGTGCAAGTCGCTTAGCCAGGGGAAACACTGAAGCTTTCTTT. It encodes CASRLARGNTEAFF. The chain joins TRBV12-2 to TRBJ1-1; the D call of TRBD1 is as the table states it, not checked on the DNA. TRBV12-2 is a documented pseudogene. The CDR3 sequence is 14 residues long.

The CDR3 DNA reads as TGTGCCACGTCATCCTTACCCGACAGCCGCGAGCAGTACTTC. Amino acid sequence: CATSSLPDSREQYF. This sequence joins TRBV6-5 and TRBJ2-7; possible D gene TRBD1, 5 bases. Trimming removed 10 bases at V and 6 bases at J, with 22 bases between. This CDR3 region has 14 residues. Germline loops: CDR1 MNHEY, CDR2 SVGAGI.

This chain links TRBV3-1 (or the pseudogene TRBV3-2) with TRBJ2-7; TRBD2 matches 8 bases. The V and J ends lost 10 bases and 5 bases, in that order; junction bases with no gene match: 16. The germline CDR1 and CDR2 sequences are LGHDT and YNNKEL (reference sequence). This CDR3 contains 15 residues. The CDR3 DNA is TGTGCCACCTCCCAACTAGCGGCCCAGGGGCACGAGCAGTACTTC. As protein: CATSQLAAQGHEQYF.

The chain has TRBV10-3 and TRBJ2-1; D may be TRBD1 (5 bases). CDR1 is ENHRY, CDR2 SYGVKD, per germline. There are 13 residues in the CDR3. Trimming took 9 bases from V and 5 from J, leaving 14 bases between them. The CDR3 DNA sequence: TGTGCCATAAACGACAGAGACGACAATGAGCAGTTCTTC. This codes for CAINDRDDNEQFF.

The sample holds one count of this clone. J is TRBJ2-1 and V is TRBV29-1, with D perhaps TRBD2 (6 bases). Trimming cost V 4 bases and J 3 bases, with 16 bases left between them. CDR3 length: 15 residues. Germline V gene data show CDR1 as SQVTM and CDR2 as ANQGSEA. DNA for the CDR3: TGCAGCGTTGTAGGAACAAGGGACTTCTACAATGAGCAGTTCTTC. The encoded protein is CSVVGTRDFYNEQFF.

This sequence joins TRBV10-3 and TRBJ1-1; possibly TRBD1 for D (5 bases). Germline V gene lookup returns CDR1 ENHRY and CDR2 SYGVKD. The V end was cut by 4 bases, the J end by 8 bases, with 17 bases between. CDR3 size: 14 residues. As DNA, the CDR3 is TGTGCCATCAGTGGGCGGACACAGCCTCACGAAGCTTTCTTT. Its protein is CAISGRTQPHEAFF.

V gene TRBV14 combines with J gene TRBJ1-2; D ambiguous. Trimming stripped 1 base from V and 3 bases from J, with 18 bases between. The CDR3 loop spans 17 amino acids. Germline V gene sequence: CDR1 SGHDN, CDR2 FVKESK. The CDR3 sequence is CASSQVAREVVDYGYTF. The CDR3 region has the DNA TGTGCCAGCAGCCAAGTGGCCCGGGAAGTGGTGGACTATGGCTACACCTTC.